The 14 T cell receptor beta chains listed next were all sequenced from one sample in a study of beta chain features in type 1 diabetes. The study reverse transcribed the entire isolated RNA, so it sequenced expressed TCRB transcripts. The data were produced by immunoSEQ multiplex PCR, yet TCRdb's version contains in-frame clones alone and is incomplete. Here the sample spans 640,000 or so clones, 11% to 15% being singletons. The antigens of these receptors remain unknown. Study-wide findings and caveats: Among patients with Type 1 diabetes, TCRB CDR3s were moderately but significantly shorter in every one of the four CD4+ subsets.

The sequenced material came from naive CD4+ T cells from blood. All receptors come from a man aged 18 to 30 with type 1 diabetes.

The chain has TRBV30 and TRBJ2-3; D is undetermined. Germline CDR1 and CDR2: GTSNPN and SVGIG (reference sequence). The CDR3 runs to 13 residues. Trimming shortened V by 0 bases and J by 5 bases, and 9 bases separated the two germline ends. The CDR3 region has the DNA TGTGCCTGGAGTGTACGACTGTTAGATACGCAGTATTTT. Its protein is CAWSVRLLDTQYF.

This clone was counted a few times. The V gene is TRBV5-6, the J gene TRBJ1-4; D uncertain. V gave up 4 bases and J gave up 10 bases, with 8 bases separating them. This CDR3 comprises 11 residues. From germline, CDR1 is SGHDT and CDR2 YYEEEE. CDR3 DNA sequence: TGTGCCAGCAGCGCAGAGGGAAAACTGTTTTTT. The encoded protein is CASSAEGKLFF.

In its sample, this clone was seen a few times. This rearrangement joins TRBV30 to TRBJ2-3; 8 bases align to TRBD2. The CDR3 is 16 amino acids. V trimming: 3 bases; J trimming: 6 bases; junction bases outside the gene matches: 14. Germline CDR1 is GTSNPN and CDR2 is SVGIG (reference sequence). The CDR3 nucleotides are TGTGCCTGGAGCCCCCGCGGGAGGCCCCCCCCGGATACGCAGTATTTT. Protein: CAWSPRGRPPPDTQYF.

This clone was detected a few times. The genes are TRBV18 and TRBJ2-5, with 7 bases fitting TRBD1. The CDR3 covers 15 residues. Germline assignment: CDR1 KGHSH and CDR2 LQKENI. Germline trimming cut 3 bases from V and 1 base from J; bases unmatched to any gene: 5. The CDR3 DNA reads as TGTGCCAGCTCACCCTCCGGGACAGCCCAAGAGACCCAGTACTTC. The encoded protein is CASSPSGTAQETQYF.

This clone was detected only a few times. The V and J genes are TRBV7-6 and TRBJ2-7; D remains unclear. This CDR3 is 12 amino acids long. CDR1 is SGHVS, CDR2 FNYEAQ, per germline. Between the trimmed V and J ends, which lost 2 bases and 4 bases, there was a span of 6 bases. CDR3 region: CASSLLGYEQYF. For the CDR3, the DNA is TGTGCCAGCAGCTTACTAGGATACGAGCAGTACTTC.

In this sample, this clone turned up a few times. This chain joins TRBV9 and TRBJ2-2; D is undetermined. This CDR3 spans 14 amino acids. Trimming left V 3 bases short and J 6 bases short, with 12 bases between. The germline gives CDR1 SGDLS, CDR2 YYNGEE. The CDR3 nucleotides are TGTGCCAGCAGCGCTGGCCCAAGCTCCGGGGAGCTGTTTTTT. Translating gives CASSAGPSSGELFF.

With respect to this clone: The sample has other DNA sequences that encode this CDR3 too. This chain joins TRBV30 and TRBJ2-7; D is undetermined. In germline, CDR1 is GTSNPN, CDR2 SVGIG (reference sequence). The CDR3 is 12 amino acids. The V end lost 0 bases, the J end lost 5 bases, and 8 bases lay between the germline ends. CDR3 in amino acids: CAWSVTGHEQYF. In DNA, the CDR3 is TGTGCCTGGAGTGTAACGGGTCACGAGCAGTACTTC.

This clone appeared a few times. V is TRBV29-1 and J is TRBJ1-2, with D unresolved. The germline CDR1 and CDR2 sequences are SQVTM and ANQGSEA. This CDR3 comprises 14 residues. V lost 8 bases, J lost 4 bases, and 20 bases lay in between. This CDR3 reads CSTRRRDFGYGYTF. The CDR3, as DNA: TGCAGCACCCGAAGGAGGGATTTCGGCTATGGCTACACCTTC.

The chain is built from TRBV4-1 and TRBJ2-1, with D possibly TRBD2 on 5 matching bases. Germline values: CDR1 MGHRA, CDR2 YSYEKL. CDR3 length equals 21 residues. V lost 1 base, J lost 8 bases, and 33 bases lay in between. In DNA form, the CDR3 reads TGCGCCAGCAGCCAAGGGTTCGGGGAGTCTTTTTTAGGAAAACGATTTCATGAGCAGTTCTTC. This sequence encodes CASSQGFGESFLGKRFHEQFF.

The chain uses TRBV11-2 and TRBJ2-1, with D unresolved. The length of the CDR3 is 15 residues. Trimming shortened V by 5 bases and J by 1 base, and 12 bases separated the two germline ends. Germline-derived CDR1 and CDR2 are SGHAT and FQNNGV. Here the CDR3 DNA reads TGTGCCAGCAGCCCCTTGTTATTGTCCTACAATGAGCAGTTCTTC. Residues: CASSPLLLSYNEQFF.

In this sample, this clone turned up a few times. This sequence joins TRBV5-1 and TRBJ2-7; 10 nucleotides line up with TRBD2. The CDR3 is 14 residues long. The trim removed 0 bases at V and 9 bases at J, leaving 6 bases unmatched. CDR1 is SGHRS and CDR2 is YFSETQ in the germline V gene. The CDR3 DNA reads TGCGCCAGCAGCTTGGTACCTAGCGGGAGCGGGCAGTACTTC. Translating it yields CASSLVPSGSGQYF.

CDR3 sequence reads: CASRPLSTDTQYF. The CDR3 DNA reads as TGTGCCAGCAGGCCCCTCAGCACAGATACGCAGTATTTT. J is TRBJ2-3 and V is TRBV13; D is unclear. The CDR3 has 13 residues. Germline-derived CDR1 and CDR2 are PRHDT and FYEKMQ (reference sequence). Trimming stripped 6 bases from V and 0 bases from J, with 7 bases between.

This clone was seen only a few times. V usage is TRBV30 and J usage is TRBJ2-4; maybe TRBD1 (5 bases). This CDR3 is 17 amino acids long. Per the germline V gene, CDR1 is GTSNPN and CDR2 is SVGIG (reference sequence). Deletions cut 3 bases from V and 3 bases from J, with 21 bases between. The CDR3 region has the DNA TGTGCCTGGAGCGAACCCCAAGGACACTTGGGCAAAAACATTCAGTACTTC. It specifies CAWSEPQGHLGKNIQYF.

The chain has TRBV28 and TRBJ1-5, with D possibly TRBD1 on 6 matching bases. The V end was cut by 6 bases, the J end by 0 bases, with 18 bases between. Germline CDR1 reads MDHEN; CDR2 reads SYDVKM. The CDR3 has 17 residues. The CDR3 region is CASRRGGGVYSNQPQHF. The CDR3 DNA sequence: TGTGCCAGCAGACGAGGAGGGGGTGTTTATAGCAATCAGCCCCAGCATTTT.